Listed here are 20 T cell receptor beta chains from one sample, sequenced in a study of OX40 agonist ivuxolimab in advanced cancers. The assay was immunoSEQ multiplex PCR, and TCRdb's table has in-frame clones only and misses some. Counted here are tens of thousands of clones, 80% to 90% occurring once; the ten biggest clones make up 3.5% to 5%. This specimen consisted of CD4+ or CD8+ T cells sorted from blood, obtained in a trial of the OX40 agonist ivuxolimab. These receptors originate from an adult with an advanced solid tumor such as melanoma, head and neck, liver or kidney cancer.

The DNA of the CDR3 is TGTGCCAGCAGACAAGGTCCGGGGGAGACCCAGTACTTC. This codes for CASRQGPGETQYF. The chain recombines TRBV7-7 with TRBJ2-5; possible D gene TRBD2, 5 bases. Germline V gene lookup returns CDR1 SSHAT and CDR2 FNYEAQ (reference sequence). CDR3 length: 13 amino acids. Trimming left V 6 bases short and J 5 bases short, with 13 bases between.

The V gene is TRBV29-1, the J gene TRBJ2-1; D is perhaps TRBD2 (7 bases). Germline assignment: CDR1 SQVTM and CDR2 ANQGSEA. The V gene lost 6 bases and the J gene lost 8 bases, with 23 bases spanning the gap. The CDR3 consists of 15 residues. The CDR3, as DNA: TGCAGCGTGACTCGGACAGAACTAGCGCGCGATGAGCAGTTCTTC. Its translation: CSVTRTELARDEQFF.

CDR3 loop: CASSPRGTSYNEQFF. For the CDR3, the DNA is TGTGCCAGCAGCCCGCGGGGGACAAGCTACAATGAGCAGTTCTTC. The chain recombines TRBV7-9 with TRBJ2-1; perhaps TRBD2 as D (7 bases). CDR1 is SEHNR, CDR2 FQNEAQ, per germline (reference sequence). The V gene lost 5 bases and the J gene lost 3 bases, with 14 bases spanning the gap. The CDR3 has 15 amino acids. The full variable domain, completed using reference TRBV7-9 and TRBJ2-1, is DTGVSQNPRHKITKRGQNVTFRCDPISEHNRLYWYRQTLGQGPEFLTYFQNEAQLEKSRLLSDRFSAERPKGSFSTLEIQRTEQGDSAMYLCASSPRGTSYNEQFFGPGTRLTVL.

J is TRBJ2-2 and V is TRBV28; 9 bases fit TRBD2. The CDR3 contains 14 residues. The V and J ends lost 7 bases and 6 bases, in that order; junction bases with no gene match: 6. Germline assignment: CDR1 MDHEN and CDR2 SYDVKM. CDR3 residues: CASTHAGGSGELFF. The CDR3 DNA follows: TGTGCCAGCACCCATGCGGGGGGGTCCGGGGAGCTGTTTTTT. The full variable domain, with the rest looked up from reference TRBV28 and TRBJ2-2, is DVKVTQSSRYLVKRTGEKVFLECVQDMDHENMFWYRQDPGLGLRLIYFSYDVKMKEKGDIPEGYSVSREKKERFSLILESASTNQTSMYLCASTHAGGSGELFFGEGSRLTVL.

The rearrangement links TRBV6-1 to TRBJ2-1, with 7 bases matching TRBD2. Germline V gene data show CDR1 as MNHNS and CDR2 as SASEGT. CDR3 size: 16 residues. After removal of 2 bases from V and 7 bases from J, the junction contained 11 bases not matched to a gene. CDR3 nucleotides: TGTGCCAGCAGTGAACTGGGTCGACTAGCCAGTAATGAGCAGTTCTTC. Protein: CASSELGRLASNEQFF.

This rearrangement joins TRBV5-1 to TRBJ1-1, with D possibly being TRBD1 (6 bases). CDR1 SGHRS and CDR2 YFSETQ come from the germline V gene. Deletions cut 6 bases from V and 5 bases from J, with 20 bases between. The CDR3 is made up of 15 amino acids. CDR3 residues: CASTPGGAGNTEAFF. The CDR3 nucleotides read TGCGCCAGCACCCCGGGGGGGGCAGGGAATACTGAAGCTTTCTTT.

The chain carries TRBV9 and TRBJ1-4; D is unresolved. The CDR3 extends over 14 amino acids. Trimming took 3 bases from V and 8 from J, leaving 14 bases between them. CDR1 SGDLS and CDR2 YYNGEE come from the germline V gene. Written as DNA, the CDR3 is TGTGCCAGCAGCGCCTCCCCTCTAGGGGAAAAACTGTTTTTT. This translates into CASSASPLGEKLFF.

V is TRBV5-1 and J is TRBJ2-3; D ambiguous. The CDR3 contains 12 residues. Germline loops: CDR1 SGHRS, CDR2 YFSETQ. V dropped 3 bases and J dropped 2 bases, with 4 bases sitting between them. Written as DNA, the CDR3 is TGCGCCAGCAGCTCAAACACAGATACGCAGTATTTT. Residues: CASSSNTDTQYF.

The chain couples TRBV27 to TRBJ2-1; 9 nucleotides agree with TRBD2. This CDR3 comprises 15 residues. Germline trimming cut 6 bases from V and 9 bases from J; bases unmatched to any gene: 12. CDR1 MNHEY and CDR2 SMNVEV come from the germline V gene (reference sequence). The CDR3 region has the DNA TGTGCCAGCAGAGGAGCGGGGGGAGGGGTGGGTGAGCAGTTCTTC. This gives the protein CASRGAGGGVGEQFF.

The J gene is TRBJ1-2, the V gene TRBV6-1; perhaps TRBD1 as D (5 bases). V lost 7 bases and J 1 base, leaving 16 bases between the germline ends. Germline V CDR1 and CDR2: MNHNS, SASEGT. The CDR3 sequence is 15 residues long. CDR3 DNA: TGTGCCAGCACCATAGGGGCAGGTCTTAACTATGGCTACACCTTC. This gives the protein CASTIGAGLNYGYTF.

J is TRBJ2-7 and V is TRBV19; a possible D gene is TRBD2 (5 bases). This CDR3 contains 14 residues. The V gene's germline CDR1 is LNHDA and CDR2 SQIVND (reference sequence). With 5 bases removed from V and 2 bases from J, the gap between germline ends came to 13 bases. The CDR3 DNA is TGTGCCAGTAGTCACCCGGGGAGAGCCTACGAGCAGTACTTC. Protein product: CASSHPGRAYEQYF.

This clone was seen only once. The chain joins TRBV7-2 to TRBJ2-5; no definite D call. The end of the DNA aligns better with TRBJ2-7, so the J call may be wrong. Germline V gene sequence: CDR1 SGHTA, CDR2 FQGNSA. The CDR3 runs to 14 residues. CDR3 residues: CASSLGPLPHEQYF. The CDR3 nucleotides read TGTGCCAGCAGCCTGGGCCCCCTGCCCCACGAGCAGTACTTC.

The chain recombines TRBV11-2 with TRBJ2-1, with D possibly matching TRBD1 (5 bases). The CDR3 runs 16 residues. The germline V gene encodes CDR1 SGHAT and CDR2 FQNNGV. Trimming shortened V by 6 bases and J by 3 bases, and 18 bases separated the two germline ends. In DNA, the CDR3 is TGTGCCAGCAGGTATACCCTTCAAGGACACTACAATGAGCAGTTCTTC. Translation gives CASRYTLQGHYNEQFF.

The chain links TRBV28 to TRBJ2-1; D possibly corresponds to TRBD2 (6 bases). CDR1 and CDR2 from the germline V gene are MDHEN and SYDVKM. This CDR3 comprises 15 residues. V was cut by 5 bases and J by 6 bases, with 17 bases left in between. The CDR3 sequence is CASSPKGLPRNEQFF. The CDR3, as DNA: TGTGCCAGCAGTCCCAAGGGACTCCCACGCAATGAGCAGTTCTTC.

This clone was observed once. V usage is TRBV7-6 and J usage is TRBJ2-5; D remains unclear. Trimming took off 1 base at V and 1 base at J, with 4 bases between the two ends. The CDR3 totals 13 residues. From germline, CDR1 is SGHVS and CDR2 FNYEAQ. CDR3 sequence reads: CASSLGLQETQYF. In DNA, the CDR3 is TGTGCCAGCAGCTTAGGGCTCCAAGAGACCCAGTACTTC.

The chain links TRBV5-1 to TRBJ2-1; D possibly matches TRBD1 or TRBD2 (5 bases each). The CDR3 extends over 15 amino acids. The germline gives CDR1 SGHRS, CDR2 YFSETQ. Trimming pared 4 bases from V and 5 bases from J, leaving 16 bases between. CDR3 amino acids: CASSRAGTPDNEQFF. CDR3 sequence (DNA): TGCGCCAGCAGCAGAGCCGGGACGCCGGACAATGAGCAGTTCTTC.

The chain uses TRBV5-4 and TRBJ2-5; D might be TRBD2 (5 bases). From germline, CDR1 is SGHNT and CDR2 YYREEE (reference sequence). The CDR3 spans 14 residues. V dropped 5 bases and J dropped 2 bases, with 13 bases sitting between them. The CDR3 region is CASSSDLGQETQYF. Written as DNA, the CDR3 is TGTGCCAGCAGTTCGGACTTGGGACAAGAGACCCAGTACTTC.

The chain combines TRBV7-9 with TRBJ2-7; tentatively, D is TRBD1 (6 bases). Germline V lookup: CDR1 SEHNR, CDR2 FQNEAQ (reference sequence). The CDR3 loop spans 14 amino acids. Trimming took off 1 base at V and 7 bases at J, with 14 bases between the two ends. The CDR3 spells CASSLGGGQREQYF. As DNA, the CDR3 is TGTGCCAGCAGCTTAGGTGGTGGACAGCGAGAGCAGTACTTC.

The V and J genes are TRBV7-9 and TRBJ2-7; D is unclear. Trimming took off 2 bases at V and 6 bases at J, with 17 bases between the two ends. Germline loops: CDR1 SEHNR, CDR2 FQNEAQ (reference sequence). The CDR3 is 15 residues long. The CDR3 DNA reads as TGTGCCAGCAGCTTATTTGAATCGGTGACCGGCGAGCAGTACTTC. Its protein product is CASSLFESVTGEQYF.

This clone was seen a few times. The CDR3 loop is CASSFNSNEQFF. DNA of the CDR3: TGTGCCAGCAGTTTTAATAGCAATGAGCAGTTCTTC. The chain couples TRBV6-5 to TRBJ2-1; D gene ambiguous. The germline V gene has CDR1 MNHEY and CDR2 SVGAGI. The CDR3 runs to 12 residues. V was pared by 4 bases and J by 6 bases, with 7 bases between.